Shown below are 25 T cell receptor beta chains from a single sample sequenced in a study of CD8 T cells in ankylosing spondylitis. The antigens these receptors bind are not known. Via MiXCR, TCRdb re-called the 5' RACE reads, giving one row per CDR3 protein. The table lists 450,000 or so distinct CDR3 sequences, about 25% of them singletons, with about 0.9% in the top ten. Overall study results and limits: Ankylosing spondylitis blood appeared to be characterized by a TCR beta motif of about eight highly homologous variants.

Material for sequencing was blood, either unsorted or a sorted T cell fraction (not recorded which). The receptor set was obtained from a male donor with ankylosing spondylitis.

The chain has TRBV10-2 and TRBJ1-1; the D gene is possibly TRBD1 (5 bases). The V and J ends lost 2 bases and 10 bases respectively, with 14 bases between them. Germline V gene lookup returns CDR1 WSHSY and CDR2 SAAADI. The CDR3 covers 13 residues. CDR3 protein: CASSEGARVAAFF. DNA for the CDR3: TGCGCCAGCAGTGAGGGGGCCAGAGTGGCAGCTTTCTTT.

This clonotype was counted between two and nine times. The chain recombines TRBV12-3 or TRBV12-4 with TRBJ2-5; D perhaps matches TRBD2 (5 bases). V lost 2 bases to trimming and J lost 5 bases, with 9 bases between them. The CDR3 has 13 amino acids. The DNA of the CDR3 is TGTGCCAGCAGTTTACGAGGGTCGGAGACCCAGTACTTC. Encoded protein: CASSLRGSETQYF.

V is TRBV20-1 and J is TRBJ2-5; either TRBD1 or TRBD2 may fit D (5 bases each). V lost 6 bases to trimming and J lost 7 bases, with 24 bases between them. CDR1 and CDR2 from the germline V gene are DFQATT and SNEGSKA (reference sequence). The CDR3 has 15 amino acids. The CDR3 loop reads CSAGTGLSRLGTQYF. The CDR3 DNA is TGCAGTGCCGGGACCGGGCTAAGTCGTCTAGGGACCCAGTACTTC.

The rearrangement uses TRBV30 and TRBJ1-2; no definite D call. Trimming cost V 0 bases and J 2 bases, with 7 bases left between them. The germline V gene encodes CDR1 GTSNPN and CDR2 SVGIG (reference sequence). This CDR3 contains 13 residues. The DNA of the CDR3 is TGTGCCTGGAGTGTTAAGTGGAACTATGGCTACACCTTC. This translates into CAWSVKWNYGYTF. Full variable domain (missing parts from reference TRBV30 and TRBJ1-2): SQTIHQWPATLVQPVGSPLSLECTVEGTSNPNLYWYRQAAGRGLQLLFYSVGIGQISSEVPQNLSASRPQDRQFILSSKKLLLSDSGFYLCAWSVKWNYGYTFGSGTRLTVV.

This chain connects TRBV20-1 to TRBJ2-1; D possibly corresponds to TRBD2 (6 bases). The CDR3 runs 14 residues. Germline-derived CDR1 and CDR2 are DFQATT and SNEGSKA (reference sequence). The V end lost 7 bases, the J end lost 2 bases, and 15 bases lay between the germline ends. CDR3 in amino acids: CSVQPAGTYNEQFF. The CDR3 nucleotides are TGCAGTGTCCAGCCCGCGGGAACCTACAATGAGCAGTTCTTC.

This clonotype was seen a few times. The DNA for the CDR3 is TGTGCCAGCAGCGATCGTAGTCCCGTGAGAACCGGGGAGCTGTTTTTT. Its protein is CASSDRSPVRTGELFF. The V and J genes are TRBV9 and TRBJ2-2; D is unclear. This CDR3 has 16 amino acids. Germline V gene data show CDR1 as SGDLS and CDR2 as YYNGEE. Trimming pared 3 bases from V and 5 bases from J, leaving 17 bases between.

This clonotype was picked up a small number of times. This sequence joins TRBV7-2 and TRBJ2-1; 10 bases fit TRBD1. Germline values: CDR1 SGHTA, CDR2 FQGNSA. With 1 base clipped from V and 3 bases from J, the junction kept 3 bases outside the gene matches. The CDR3 consists of 16 residues. DNA of the CDR3: TGTGCCAGCAGCTTAGGGGGGACAGGGGTCTACAATGAGCAGTTCTTC. Protein sequence: CASSLGGTGVYNEQFF. Filled out from reference TRBV7-2 and TRBJ2-1, the complete variable domain reads GAGVSQSPSNKVTEKGKDVELRCDPISGHTALYWYRQSLGQGLEFLIYFQGNSAPDKSGLPSDRFSAERTGGSVSTLTIQRTQQEDSAVYLCASSLGGTGVYNEQFFGPGTRLTVL.

This clonotype was recorded a few times. The rearrangement joins TRBV7-9 to TRBJ2-1; either TRBD1 or TRBD2 may fit D (5 bases each). V was clipped by 2 bases and J by 2 bases, with 16 bases between them. Per germline, CDR1 SEHNR and CDR2 FQNEAQ (reference sequence). CDR3 length: 17 residues. The CDR3, as DNA: TGTGCCAGCAGCTTACGGGGATGGCTGGGGGCCTACAATGAGCAGTTCTTC. It codes for CASSLRGWLGAYNEQFF.

This clonotype was picked up a small number of times. The chain is built from TRBV15 and TRBJ2-4; a possible D gene is TRBD1 (6 bases). The CDR3 totals 13 residues. The V end lost 1 base, the J end lost 7 bases, and 8 bases lay between the germline ends. The germline gives CDR1 LNHNV, CDR2 YYDKDF (reference sequence). CDR3 sequence: CATSRGQGNIQYF. CDR3 in DNA: TGTGCCACCAGCAGAGGTCAGGGGAACATTCAGTACTTC.

This clonotype was seen only a few times. Here the CDR3 DNA reads TGTGCCAGCAACCGAGGATGGGGTGCAGCCAAAAACATTCAGTACTTC. Residues: CASNRGWGAAKNIQYF. The V call is TRBV7-7, the J call TRBJ2-4; D unclear. CDR3 length: 16 amino acids. Trimming stripped 7 bases from V and 0 bases from J, with 16 bases between. Germline V lookup: CDR1 SSHAT, CDR2 FNYEAQ (reference sequence).

This clonotype was observed at least ten times. The chain couples TRBV20-1 to TRBJ2-5; TRBD1 might be the D (6 bases). Germline-derived CDR1 and CDR2 are DFQATT and SNEGSKA (reference sequence). CDR3 length: 17 amino acids. V lost 3 bases and J lost 4, with 24 bases in between. The CDR3 here is CSASTSSSWTAGETQYF. The CDR3 coding sequence is TGCAGTGCTAGTACATCTTCTTCCTGGACAGCCGGAGAGACCCAGTACTTC.

This sequence joins TRBV5-1 and TRBJ2-5, with D possibly matching TRBD2 (5 bases). Trimming removed 7 bases at V and 2 bases at J, with 15 bases between. The germline gives CDR1 SGHRS, CDR2 YFSETQ. CDR3 length equals 14 residues. CDR3 sequence: CASRGPGTQETQYF. The CDR3 region has the DNA TGCGCCAGCCGTGGGCCGGGAACTCAAGAGACCCAGTACTTC.

CDR3 DNA sequence: TGTGCCAGCAGTTTTGGTCTGGGGAGCAATCAGCCCCAGCATTTT. Its protein product is CASSFGLGSNQPQHF. V and J are TRBV12-3 or TRBV12-4 and TRBJ1-5; unclear D gene. V was clipped by 3 bases and J by 1 base, with 10 bases between them. The CDR3 spans 15 residues.

V is TRBV3-1 and J is TRBJ2-2; D may be TRBD2 (6 bases). V was clipped by 5 bases and J by 1 base, with 17 bases between them. CDR1 LGHDT and CDR2 YNNKEL come from the germline V gene (reference sequence). The CDR3 totals 17 residues. The CDR3 region is CASSEVGRTVNTGELFF. CDR3 DNA sequence: TGTGCCAGCAGCGAAGTGGGGAGGACGGTGAACACCGGGGAGCTGTTTTTT.

This clonotype was seen many times. The chain combines TRBV5-1 with TRBJ2-1; 7 bases map to TRBD2. V dropped 7 bases and J dropped 7; count of bases not matched to a gene: 11. There are 14 residues in the CDR3. Germline lookup yields CDR1 SGHRS and CDR2 YFSETQ. The CDR3 loop is CASGRETPSNEQFF. The CDR3 DNA sequence: TGCGCCAGCGGGCGGGAGACACCCTCAAATGAGCAGTTCTTC.

This clonotype was seen a single time. For the CDR3, the DNA is TGCAGTGCTTCAACTTTTGGGACAGGGGAGCGCAATGAGCAGTTCTTC. Amino acids: CSASTFGTGERNEQFF. The J gene is TRBJ2-1, the V gene TRBV20-1; TRBD1 matches at 10 bases. The CDR3 covers 16 residues. From germline, CDR1 is DFQATT and CDR2 SNEGSKA (reference sequence). The trim removed 5 bases at V and 6 bases at J, leaving 13 bases unmatched.

This chain connects TRBV2 to TRBJ2-7; D is perhaps TRBD1 (6 bases). The CDR3 runs to 13 residues. Germline CDR1 reads SNHLY; CDR2 reads FYNNEI. CDR3 coding DNA: TGTGCCAGCAATGAAGACAGGCCCTACGAGCAGTACGTC. Amino acids: CASNEDRPYEQYV.

The rearrangement uses TRBV5-1 and TRBJ2-2; 11 positions agree with TRBD1. Trimming at V came to 0 bases and at J to 3 bases, leaving 4 bases not matched to a gene. Germline V CDR1 and CDR2: SGHRS, YFSETQ. This CDR3 comprises 17 residues. CDR3 sequence (DNA): TGCGCCAGCAGCTTGGACGGACAGGGGGCGGACACCGGGGAGCTGTTTTTT. Amino acids: CASSLDGQGADTGELFF.

This clonotype was found many times. The CDR3 region is CASSDGTAKKLFF. For the CDR3, the DNA is TGTGCCAGCAGCGATGGGACAGCAAAAAAACTGTTTTTT. This sequence joins TRBV7-9 and TRBJ1-4; 7 bases map to TRBD1. The germline V gene encodes CDR1 SEHNR and CDR2 FQNEAQ (reference sequence). The CDR3 is 13 amino acids. V was clipped by 5 bases and J by 9 bases; unmatched bases: 6.

CDR3 coding DNA: TGTGCCAGCAGCGTAGGTGGGATCGGGGAGCTGTTTTTT. Translation: CASSVGGIGELFF. V usage is TRBV9 and J usage is TRBJ2-2; unclear D gene. Trimming stripped 0 bases from V and 7 bases from J, with 7 bases between. The CDR3 totals 13 residues. The germline V gene has CDR1 SGDLS and CDR2 YYNGEE.

The table lists this clonotype with many counts. This sequence joins TRBV12-3 or TRBV12-4 and TRBJ1-4, with D possibly matching TRBD1 (5 bases). This CDR3 has 17 amino acids. Trimming removed 2 bases from V and 2 bases from J, with 15 bases in between. CDR3 sequence reads: CASSLQRGGLTNEKLFF. As DNA, the CDR3 is TGTGCCAGCAGTTTACAACGGGGGGGTCTGACTAATGAAAAACTGTTTTTT.

The chain links TRBV20-1 to TRBJ2-3; TRBD2 matches at 10 bases. CDR1 and CDR2 from the germline V gene are DFQATT and SNEGSKA (reference sequence). Germline trimming cut 6 bases from V and 4 bases from J; bases unmatched to any gene: 10. The CDR3 covers 15 residues. CDR3 sequence reads: CSAQRASGSADTQYF. CDR3 DNA sequence: TGCAGTGCCCAGAGGGCTAGCGGGAGCGCAGATACGCAGTATTTT.

The CDR3 DNA follows: TGTGCCAGCAGTTTATCGCAGGGGAACACTGAAGCTTTCTTT. This translates into CASSLSQGNTEAFF. The chain links TRBV12-3 or TRBV12-4 to TRBJ1-1; tentatively, D is TRBD1 (5 bases). V lost 2 bases and J lost 1, with 8 bases in between. The CDR3 sequence is 14 residues long.

This clonotype was found a few times. This chain connects TRBV28 to TRBJ1-5; D unclear. The V end lost 6 bases, the J end lost 0 bases, and 21 bases lay between the germline ends. The germline CDR1 and CDR2 sequences are MDHEN and SYDVKM. This CDR3 is 18 amino acids long. CDR3 sequence (DNA): TGTGCCAGCAGCTTTATTGGAGGAGGATTGGATAGCAATCAGCCCCAGCATTTT. Amino acid sequence: CASSFIGGGLDSNQPQHF.

This clonotype was counted at least ten times. This rearrangement joins TRBV5-1 to TRBJ1-2; D uncertain. The CDR3 spans 14 residues. Trimming took off 4 bases at V and 2 bases at J, with 12 bases between the two ends. From germline, CDR1 is SGHRS and CDR2 YFSETQ. CDR3 DNA: TGCGCCAGCAGCCCATTAGAGGGAAACTATGGCTACACCTTC. Its protein product is CASSPLEGNYGYTF. Drawing the rest from reference TRBV5-1 and TRBJ1-2, the complete variable domain is KAGVTQTPRYLIKTRGQQVTLSCSPISGHRSVSWYQQTPGQGLQFLFEYFSETQRNKGNFPGRFSGRQFSNSRSEMNVSTLELGDSALYLCASSPLEGNYGYTFGSGTRLTVV.